These 26 T cell receptor beta chains originate from one sample sequenced in a study of identical twins. TCRdb independently ran MiXCR on the 5' RACE reads; one entry per CDR3 protein. The sample holds under 900,000 distinct CDR3 sequences; approximately 18% are singletons and the top ten take around 12%. The sample was also linked to a second study, of T cells expressing NK-cell markers.

Sequenced sample: PBMCs. These receptors came from a woman aged 18-29 years in good health.

The table lists this clonotype with a few counts. The rearrangement joins TRBV3-1 to TRBJ2-6, with D hard to call. The germline V and J ends were trimmed by 8 bases and 0 bases, with 8 bases remaining between them. This CDR3 has 14 amino acids. The germline V gene encodes CDR1 LGHDT and CDR2 YNNKEL (reference sequence). The DNA for the CDR3 is TGTGCCAGCCTTCAATCCTCTGGGGCCAACGTCCTGACTTTC. Translation gives CASLQSSGANVLTF. The full variable domain, rest sourced from reference TRBV3-1 and TRBJ2-6, is DTAVSQTPKYLVTQMGNDKSIKCEQNLGHDTMYWYKQDSKKFLKIMFSYNNKELIINETVPNRFSPKSPDKAHLNLHINSLELGDSAVYFCASLQSSGANVLTFGAGSRLTVL.

This clonotype was seen more than once but under ten times. V is TRBV5-1 and J is TRBJ1-1; no clear D gene. Germline V lookup: CDR1 SGHRS, CDR2 YFSETQ. This CDR3 region has 14 residues. Trimming left V 1 base short and J 4 bases short, with 11 bases between. The CDR3 protein is CASSLPVEGTEAFF. The DNA of the CDR3 is TGCGCCAGCAGCTTGCCGGTCGAGGGCACTGAAGCTTTCTTT.

The rearrangement uses TRBV12-3 or TRBV12-4 and TRBJ2-1; 8 bases line up with TRBD1. Germline trimming cut 8 bases from V and 5 bases from J; bases unmatched to any gene: 5. This CDR3 has 13 residues. For the CDR3, the DNA is TGTGCCAGCGGGCGACAGGGGCACAATGAGCAGTTCTTC. It encodes CASGRQGHNEQFF.

This clonotype was counted only a few times. This CDR3 is CSESPDSRGDTQYF. The CDR3 DNA reads as TGCAGCGAGTCGCCGGACAGCCGAGGAGATACGCAGTATTTT. The chain carries TRBV29-1 and TRBJ2-3; TRBD1 is a possible D gene (6 bases). Germline V gene lookup returns CDR1 SQVTM and CDR2 ANQGSEA. CDR3 length: 14 residues. The V gene lost 7 bases and the J gene lost 5 bases, with 19 bases spanning the gap.

In its sample, this clonotype was seen many times. The CDR3 DNA is TGTGCCAGCAGCGACACCGTCAGGGATCGGGGTTCACCCCTCCACTTT. It translates to CASSDTVRDRGSPLHF. The V gene is TRBV7-6, the J gene TRBJ1-6, with D possibly TRBD1 on 5 matching bases. The V end lost 5 bases, the J end lost 9 bases, and 20 bases lay between the germline ends. CDR1 and CDR2 from the germline V gene are SGHVS and FNYEAQ. The CDR3 is 16 amino acids.

The chain couples TRBV7-2 to TRBJ1-2; no reliable D call. V was pared by 1 base and J by 7 bases, with 19 bases between. Germline V lookup: CDR1 SGHTA, CDR2 FQGNSA. CDR3 length: 16 residues. The chain's CDR3 is CASSLVARADYSGYTF. In DNA, the CDR3 is TGTGCCAGCAGCTTAGTTGCGAGGGCTGACTACTCTGGCTACACCTTC. Looking up the rest from reference TRBV7-2 and TRBJ1-2 gives the full variable domain: GAGVSQSPSNKVTEKGKDVELRCDPISGHTALYWYRQSLGQGLEFLIYFQGNSAPDKSGLPSDRFSAERTGGSVSTLTIQRTQQEDSAVYLCASSLVARADYSGYTFGSGTRLTVV.

This clonotype was counted a few times. The V and J genes are TRBV5-5 and TRBJ1-2; D is undetermined. The germline CDR1 and CDR2 sequences are SGHKS and YYEKEE (reference sequence). V gave up 2 bases and J gave up 2 bases, with 7 bases separating them. This CDR3 has 13 residues. DNA for the CDR3: TGTGCCAGCAGCTTTCAGCAAAACTATGGCTACACCTTC. It encodes CASSFQQNYGYTF.

A few counts support this clonotype. The V gene is TRBV12-3 or TRBV12-4, the J gene TRBJ2-7; a possible D gene is TRBD2 (6 bases). Trimming took 1 base from V and 3 from J, leaving 16 bases between them. The CDR3 spans 16 residues. In DNA, the CDR3 is TGTGCCAGCAGTTTAGGCGGGACCGGTTACGACTACGAGCAGTACTTC. It translates to CASSLGGTGYDYEQYF.

The table lists this clonotype with many counts. The V and J genes are TRBV5-1 and TRBJ2-1; a weak D match, TRBD2 (5 bases). V was pared by 2 bases and J by 0 bases, with 9 bases between. Germline V gives CDR1 SGHRS, CDR2 YFSETQ. The CDR3 contains 15 residues. CDR3: CASSFERSSYNEQFF. The CDR3 coding sequence is TGCGCCAGCAGCTTCGAGCGGAGCTCCTACAATGAGCAGTTCTTC.

This clonotype was seen a few times. The chain is built from TRBV6-1 and TRBJ1-2; D is unclear. The CDR3 totals 15 residues. The V gene's germline CDR1 is MNHNS and CDR2 SASEGT. Trimming shortened V by 2 bases and J by 4 bases, and 14 bases separated the two germline ends. Written as DNA, the CDR3 is TGTGCCAGCAGTGAAACCTCTCGGAACTCCTATGGCTACACCTTC. Its protein product is CASSETSRNSYGYTF.

The V gene is TRBV20-1, the J gene TRBJ2-5; 9 bases fit TRBD2. Losses at the gene ends were 0 bases for V and 5 bases for J; bases not matched to a gene: 10. CDR3 length: 16 residues. The germline CDR1 and CDR2 sequences are DFQATT and SNEGSKA (reference sequence). For the CDR3, the DNA is TGCAGTGCTAGAGACCCCCTAGCGGGGAGGTCTGAGACCCAGTACTTC. Its translation: CSARDPLAGRSETQYF.

This clonotype was picked up a small number of times. The chain employs TRBV25-1 and TRBJ2-3; D is uncertain. V was trimmed by 6 bases and J by 2 bases, leaving 15 bases between them. CDR1 is MGHDK, CDR2 SYGVNS, per germline. This CDR3 is built from 15 residues. CDR3 residues: CASSPRWVPTDTQYF. The CDR3 nucleotides read TGTGCCAGCAGCCCTCGGTGGGTTCCCACAGATACGCAGTATTTT.

V gene TRBV30 combines with J gene TRBJ1-1, with D unresolved. The length of the CDR3 is 11 residues. From germline, CDR1 is GTSNPN and CDR2 SVGIG (reference sequence). Trimming took off 0 bases at V and 8 bases at J, with 7 bases between the two ends. The CDR3 nucleotides are TGTGCCTGGAGTGTACATGGGGAAGCTTTCTTT. Translated, it gives CAWSVHGEAFF.

This clonotype was recorded a few times. The chain uses TRBV7-6 and TRBJ1-4; TRBD1 aligns across 9 bases. CDR3 length: 16 amino acids. V trimming: 0 bases; J trimming: 8 bases; junction bases outside the gene matches: 7. Germline CDR1 reads SGHVS; CDR2 reads FNYEAQ. CDR3 DNA: TGTGCCAGCAGCTTAGCCGGGACAGGGTCCAGCGAAAAACTGTTTTTT. Its protein product is CASSLAGTGSSEKLFF.

This clonotype showed up just a few times. As DNA, the CDR3 is TGTGCCAGCAGTTGGAAAAAGGGGGGCGAGCAGTACTTC. The encoded protein is CASSWKKGGEQYF. This chain links TRBV27 with TRBJ2-7; perhaps D is TRBD1 or TRBD2 (6 bases each). Germline V CDR1 and CDR2: MNHEY, SMNVEV (reference sequence). CDR3 size: 13 residues. V was clipped by 4 bases and J by 6 bases, with 13 bases between them.

This clonotype was recorded a few times. The chain uses TRBV20-1 and TRBJ2-1; the match to TRBD2 covers 9 bases. CDR3 length equals 16 residues. The V gene's germline CDR1 is DFQATT and CDR2 SNEGSKA (reference sequence). J was trimmed by 0 bases and V by 1 base; bases with no gene match: 4. The CDR3 spells CSARVGLASSYNEQFF. The CDR3 nucleotides read TGCAGTGCTAGAGTCGGACTAGCGAGCTCCTACAATGAGCAGTTCTTC.

This clonotype was recorded a few times. The V call is TRBV18, the J call TRBJ2-7, with D hard to call. CDR3 length: 13 amino acids. The ends were cut back, 6 bases at V and 4 bases at J, with 13 bases in the middle. CDR1 and CDR2 (germline): KGHSH, LQKENI. The CDR3 sequence: CASSPGAYYEQYF. The DNA of the CDR3 is TGTGCCAGCTCTCCCGGAGCCTATTACGAGCAGTACTTC.

This clonotype showed up just a few times. The J gene is TRBJ2-1, the V gene TRBV6-1; TRBD2 agrees at 8 bases. Losses at the gene ends were 6 bases for V and 4 bases for J; bases not matched to a gene: 8. Germline V gives CDR1 MNHNS, CDR2 SASEGT. This CDR3 region has 15 residues. Here the CDR3 reads CASRATSGVYNEQFF. CDR3 DNA sequence: TGTGCCAGCAGGGCCACTAGCGGAGTTTACAATGAGCAGTTCTTC.

The chain links TRBV20-1 to TRBJ1-6; 8 bases are a match to TRBD1. Unmatched junction bases numbered 3, after V lost 3 bases and J lost 8 bases. CDR1 is DFQATT, CDR2 SNEGSKA, per germline (reference sequence). There are 13 residues in the CDR3. The CDR3 region has the DNA TGCAGTGCTAGGGGGACAGGAGATTCACCCCTCCACTTT. Amino acid sequence: CSARGTGDSPLHF.

The table lists this clonotype with a few counts. This chain joins TRBV20-1 and TRBJ2-2; D possibly corresponds to TRBD1 (6 bases). The CDR3 spans 15 residues. The V end was cut by 7 bases, the J end by 0 bases, with 15 bases between. Germline V gene sequence: CDR1 DFQATT, CDR2 SNEGSKA (reference sequence). The CDR3 sequence: CSVRRQGSNTGELFF. As DNA, the CDR3 is TGCAGTGTCAGACGGCAGGGGTCGAACACCGGGGAGCTGTTTTTT.

The chain has TRBV6-2 or TRBV6-3 and TRBJ2-6; TRBD2 aligns across 11 bases. Per germline, CDR1 MNHEY and CDR2 SVGEGT. The CDR3 contains 21 residues. J lost 2 bases, V lost 2 bases, and 14 bases had no gene match. CDR3 sequence (DNA): TGTGCCAGCAGTTACGCTCTAACTAGCGGGAGTTTCTGGGCTGGGGCCAACGTCCTGACTTTC. Amino acid sequence: CASSYALTSGSFWAGANVLTF.

This chain uses TRBV7-9 with TRBJ2-2; the match to TRBD2 covers 15 bases. Losses at the gene ends were 5 bases for V and 7 bases for J; bases not matched to a gene: 5. This CDR3 comprises 16 residues. The germline gives CDR1 SEHNR, CDR2 FQNEAQ (reference sequence). CDR3 bases: TGTGCCAGCAGCCGGGGACTAGCGGGAGGAATCGGGGAGCTGTTTTTT. Its translation: CASSRGLAGGIGELFF.

This clonotype appeared many times. The chain couples TRBV20-1 to TRBJ1-1; 8 bases are a match to TRBD1. Germline V gene data show CDR1 as DFQATT and CDR2 as SNEGSKA (reference sequence). The CDR3 extends over 13 amino acids. Trimming cost V 1 base and J 3 bases; bases outside gene matches: 1. The CDR3 here is CSARGGQDTEAFF. The CDR3 coding sequence is TGCAGTGCTAGAGGGGGACAGGACACTGAAGCTTTCTTT.

The chain uses TRBV15 and TRBJ2-7, with 7 bases fitting TRBD1. CDR3 length equals 15 residues. Germline V gene data show CDR1 as LNHNV and CDR2 as YYDKDF (reference sequence). Trimming removed 0 bases from V and 3 bases from J; junction bases left unmatched: 5. Here the CDR3 reads CATSRDRRQGYEQYF. The CDR3 bases are TGTGCCACCAGCAGAGATCGGAGACAGGGCTACGAGCAGTACTTC.

This clonotype has just a few counts. V usage is TRBV20-1 and J usage is TRBJ2-3, with 9 bases fitting TRBD2. V lost 5 bases, J lost 1 base, and 7 bases stayed unmatched. The CDR3 runs 15 residues. Germline V lookup: CDR1 DFQATT, CDR2 SNEGSKA (reference sequence). The CDR3 DNA reads as TGCAGTGCTCCACCCGCTAGCGGGGGCACAGATACGCAGTATTTT. Translated: CSAPPASGGTDTQYF.

This clonotype was recorded many times. The chain employs TRBV7-9 and TRBJ2-7, with TRBD2 matching 9 bases. Losses at the gene ends were 6 bases for V and 2 bases for J; bases not matched to a gene: 5. CDR3 length: 14 residues. The germline CDR1 and CDR2 sequences are SEHNR and FQNEAQ (reference sequence). The CDR3 loop is CASSSLAGAYEQYF. The CDR3 region has the DNA TGTGCCAGCAGTTCATTAGCGGGAGCCTACGAGCAGTACTTC.